Described below is a single T cell receptor (beta chain) sequence and its context. Authors' analysis steps: Estimation of nucleated cell counts was performed using reference gene primer amplification. TCRdb keeps only in-frame clones here, not all; method: immunoSEQ multiplex PCR. That table is the source of V, J and clone size, and D and trimming were worked out from the DNA. This sample has about 170,000 clones, with 87% found just once. The CDR3 consists of 15 residues. The record originates from a study of blood T cell repertoires in COVID-19. For the study at large: Samples of COVID-19 (acute and convalescent) were obtained from the United States, Italy and Spain. T cells, B-cell-depleted T cells, or PBMCs supplied cDNA or gDNA.

The sample was peripheral blood. The source is a man aged 18 to 30 with active or convalescent COVID-19. V and J are TRBV21-1 and TRBJ1-1; the D segment call TRBD1 is taken from the table without a DNA check. TRBV21-1 is a pseudogene segment. The CDR3 protein is CASSIPVRGNTEAFF. In nucleotides, the CDR3 is TGTGCCAGCAGCATCCCTGTCAGGGGGAACACTGAAGCTTTCTTT.